This TCR beta chain was found in a study of blood T cells in healthy people across ages. This clonotype appeared a single time. Primers used in a second PCR of roughly 6 to 12 cycles were a sample-barcoded 5' primer and a J-beta primer mix. MiXCR was run by TCRdb on the 5' RACE reads, yielding one entry per CDR3 protein. The table has some 890,000 distinct CDR3 sequences, almost 30% seen once. The V end lost 0 bases, the J end lost 5 bases, and 11 bases lay between the germline ends. Per germline, CDR1 SGDLS and CDR2 YYNGEE. This CDR3 is 15 amino acids long. A further study also used this sample, focusing on T cells of mothers and their children.

Input material: blood. This TCR derives from a woman in her 40s in good health. This chain uses TRBV9 with TRBJ2-2; weak D call: TRBD1 (7 bases). The DNA for the CDR3 is TGTGCCAGCAGCGTAGAACCAGGGGGGACCGGGGAGCTGTTTTTT. It yields the protein CASSVEPGGTGELFF.